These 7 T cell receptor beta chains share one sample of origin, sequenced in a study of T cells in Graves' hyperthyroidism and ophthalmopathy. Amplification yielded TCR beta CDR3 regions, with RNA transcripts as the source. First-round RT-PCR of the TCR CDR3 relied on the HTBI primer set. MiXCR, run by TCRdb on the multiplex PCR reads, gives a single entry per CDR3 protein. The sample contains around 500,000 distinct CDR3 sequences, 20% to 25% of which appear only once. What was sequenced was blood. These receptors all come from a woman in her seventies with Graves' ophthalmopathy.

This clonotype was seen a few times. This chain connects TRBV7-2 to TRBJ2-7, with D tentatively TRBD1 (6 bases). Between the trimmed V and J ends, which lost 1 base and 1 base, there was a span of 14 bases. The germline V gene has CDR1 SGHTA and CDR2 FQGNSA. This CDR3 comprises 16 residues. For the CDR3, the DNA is TGTGCCAGCAGCTTAGACAGGGTTCAGCTTTCCTACGAGCAGTACTTC. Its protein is CASSLDRVQLSYEQYF.

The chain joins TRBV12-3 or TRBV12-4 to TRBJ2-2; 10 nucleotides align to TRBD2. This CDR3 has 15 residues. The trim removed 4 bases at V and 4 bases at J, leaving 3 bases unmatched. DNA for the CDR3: TGTGCCAGCAGTTCTAGCGGGAGTGGCACCGGGGAGCTGTTTTTT. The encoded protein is CASSSSGSGTGELFF.

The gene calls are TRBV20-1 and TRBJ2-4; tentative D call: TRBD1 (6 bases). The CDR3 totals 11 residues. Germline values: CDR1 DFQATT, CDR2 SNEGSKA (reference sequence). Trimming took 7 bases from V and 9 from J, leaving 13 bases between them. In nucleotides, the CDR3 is TGCAGTGTCGATCTCAGGGGCATTCAGTACTTC. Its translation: CSVDLRGIQYF.

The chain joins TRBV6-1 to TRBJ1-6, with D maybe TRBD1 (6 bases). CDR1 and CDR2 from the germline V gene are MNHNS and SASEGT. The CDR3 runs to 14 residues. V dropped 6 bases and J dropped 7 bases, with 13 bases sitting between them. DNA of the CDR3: TGTGCCAGCAGGGACAGCATGGGAAATTCACCCCTCCACTTT. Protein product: CASRDSMGNSPLHF.

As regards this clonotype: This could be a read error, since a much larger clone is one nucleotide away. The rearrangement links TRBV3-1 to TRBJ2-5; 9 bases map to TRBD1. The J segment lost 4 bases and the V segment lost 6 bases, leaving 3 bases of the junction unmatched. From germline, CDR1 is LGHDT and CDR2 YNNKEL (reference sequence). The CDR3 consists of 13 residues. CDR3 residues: CASRLQGAETQYF. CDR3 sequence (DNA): TGTGCCAGCAGATTACAGGGGGCAGAGACCCAGTACTTC.

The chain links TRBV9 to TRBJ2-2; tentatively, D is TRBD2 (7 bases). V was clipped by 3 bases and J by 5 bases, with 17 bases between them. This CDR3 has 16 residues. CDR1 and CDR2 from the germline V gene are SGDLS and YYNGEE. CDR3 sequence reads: CASSEGGGTRTGELFF. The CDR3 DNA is TGTGCCAGCAGCGAGGGAGGGGGAACTAGAACCGGGGAGCTGTTTTTT.

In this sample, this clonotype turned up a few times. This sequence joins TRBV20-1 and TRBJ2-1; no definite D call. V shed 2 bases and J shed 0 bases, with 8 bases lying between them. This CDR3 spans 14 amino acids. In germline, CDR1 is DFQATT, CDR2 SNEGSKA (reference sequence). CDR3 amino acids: CSARKQSSYNEQFF. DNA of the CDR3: TGCAGTGCTAGAAAACAAAGCTCCTACAATGAGCAGTTCTTC.